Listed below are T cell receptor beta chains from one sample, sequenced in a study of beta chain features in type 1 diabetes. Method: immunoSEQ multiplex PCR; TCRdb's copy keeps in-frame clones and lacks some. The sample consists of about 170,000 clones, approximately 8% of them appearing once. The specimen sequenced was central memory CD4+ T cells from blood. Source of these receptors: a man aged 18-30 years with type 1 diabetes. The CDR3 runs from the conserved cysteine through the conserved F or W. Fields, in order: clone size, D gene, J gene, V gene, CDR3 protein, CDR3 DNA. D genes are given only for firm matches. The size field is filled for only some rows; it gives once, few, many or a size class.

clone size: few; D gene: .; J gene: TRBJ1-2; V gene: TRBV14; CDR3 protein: CASSMEGRGGYTF; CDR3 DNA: TGTGCCAGCAGCATGGAGGGGCGGGGTGGCTACACCTTC
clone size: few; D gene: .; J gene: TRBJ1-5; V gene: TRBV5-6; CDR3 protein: CASSLGQLYQPQHF; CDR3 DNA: TGTGCCAGCAGCTTGGGACAGCTTTATCAGCCCCAGCATTTT
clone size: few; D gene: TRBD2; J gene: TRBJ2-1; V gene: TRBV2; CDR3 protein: CASSETIISGGRNEQFF; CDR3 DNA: TGTGCCAGCAGTGAGACGATTATATCGGGGGGGCGAAATGAGCAGTTCTTC
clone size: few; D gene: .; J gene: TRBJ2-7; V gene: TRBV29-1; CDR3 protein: CSVETQGLREQYF; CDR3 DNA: TGCAGCGTTGAAACACAGGGTTTGCGCGAGCAGTACTTC
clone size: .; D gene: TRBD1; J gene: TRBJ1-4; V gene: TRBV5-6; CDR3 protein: CASSFGTGRLFF; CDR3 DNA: TGTGCCAGCAGCTTCGGGACAGGGCGACTGTTTTTT
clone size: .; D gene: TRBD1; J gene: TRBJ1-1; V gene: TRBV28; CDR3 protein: CASSLTGVAFF; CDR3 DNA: TGTGCCAGCAGTTTGACAGGGGTAGCTTTCTTT
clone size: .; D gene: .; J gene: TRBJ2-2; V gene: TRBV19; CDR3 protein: CASSISLNTGELFF; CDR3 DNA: TGTGCCAGTAGTATATCACTAAACACCGGGGAGCTGTTTTTT
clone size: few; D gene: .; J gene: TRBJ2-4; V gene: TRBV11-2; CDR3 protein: CASSLERGIAKNIQYF; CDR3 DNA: TGTGCCAGCAGCCTAGAACGGGGTATAGCCAAAAACATTCAGTACTTC
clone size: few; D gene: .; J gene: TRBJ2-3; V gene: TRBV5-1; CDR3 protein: CASSIGQLTDTQYF; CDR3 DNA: TGCGCCAGCAGCATCGGACAACTCACAGATACGCAGTATTTT
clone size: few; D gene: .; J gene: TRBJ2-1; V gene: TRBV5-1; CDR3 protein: CASSLGGPGWGDNEQFF; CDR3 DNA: TGCGCCAGCAGCTTGGGGGGTCCGGGGTGGGGTGACAATGAGCAGTTCTTC
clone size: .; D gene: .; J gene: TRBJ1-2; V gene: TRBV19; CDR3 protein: CASSIFGDYGYTF; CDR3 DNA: TGTGCCAGTAGTATATTTGGAGACTATGGCTACACCTTC
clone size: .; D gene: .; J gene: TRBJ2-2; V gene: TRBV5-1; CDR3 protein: CASSLGYTSTGELFF; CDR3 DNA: TGCGCCAGCAGCTTGGGATACACTAGCACCGGGGAGCTGTTTTTT
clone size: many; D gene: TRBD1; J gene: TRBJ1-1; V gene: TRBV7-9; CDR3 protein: CASSYYRGLNTEAFF; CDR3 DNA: TGTGCCAGCAGCTACTACAGGGGGCTGAACACTGAAGCTTTCTTT
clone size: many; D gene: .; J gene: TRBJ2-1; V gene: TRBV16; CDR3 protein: CASSHDFTYNEQFF; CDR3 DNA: TGTGCCAGCAGCCACGACTTTACCTACAATGAGCAGTTCTTC
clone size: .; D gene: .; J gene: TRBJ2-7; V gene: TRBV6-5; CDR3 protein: CASSSPSEQYF; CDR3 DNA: TGTGCCAGCAGTTCCCCCTCCGAGCAGTACTTC
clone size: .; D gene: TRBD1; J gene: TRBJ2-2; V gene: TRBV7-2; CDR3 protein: CASSGQGYANTGELFF; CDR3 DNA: TGTGCCAGCAGCGGACAGGGATATGCCAACACCGGGGAGCTGTTTTTT
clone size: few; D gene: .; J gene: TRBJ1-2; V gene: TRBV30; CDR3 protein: CAWFGGEVYGYTF; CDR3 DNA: TGTGCCTGGTTTGGGGGGGAAGTCTATGGCTACACCTTC
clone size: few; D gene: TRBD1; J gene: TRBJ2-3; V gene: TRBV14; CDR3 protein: CASSHKWGWTGGEDTQYF; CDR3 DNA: TGTGCCAGCAGCCACAAATGGGGATGGACAGGGGGCGAAGATACGCAGTATTTT
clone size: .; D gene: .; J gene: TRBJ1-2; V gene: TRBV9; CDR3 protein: CASSVDAGSRGYTF; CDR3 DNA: TGTGCCAGCAGCGTAGATGCCGGGTCGAGAGGCTACACCTTC
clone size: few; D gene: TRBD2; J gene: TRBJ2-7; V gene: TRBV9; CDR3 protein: CASSVGGLAGYEQYF; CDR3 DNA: TGTGCCAGCAGCGTAGGGGGTCTAGCGGGCTACGAGCAGTACTTC
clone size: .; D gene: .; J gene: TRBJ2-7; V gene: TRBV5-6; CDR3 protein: CASSSGQNEQYF; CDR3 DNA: TGTGCCAGCAGCTCGGGACAAAACGAGCAGTACTTC
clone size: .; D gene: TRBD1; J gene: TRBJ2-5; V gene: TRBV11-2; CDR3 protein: CASSLLGQGDQETQYF; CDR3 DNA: TGTGCCAGCAGCTTACTGGGACAGGGTGACCAAGAGACCCAGTACTTC
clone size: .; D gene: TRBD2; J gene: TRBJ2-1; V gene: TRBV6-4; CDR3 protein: CASSSGTSYNEQFF; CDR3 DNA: TGTGCCAGCTCTAGCGGGACCTCCTACAATGAGCAGTTCTTC
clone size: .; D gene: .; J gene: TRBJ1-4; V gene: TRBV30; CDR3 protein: CAWSVRAGTNEKLFF; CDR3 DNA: TGTGCCTGGAGTGTACGCGCAGGGACTAATGAAAAACTGTTTTTT
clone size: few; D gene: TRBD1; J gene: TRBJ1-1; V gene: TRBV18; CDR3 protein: CASHRGNTEAFF; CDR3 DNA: TGTGCCAGTCACAGGGGGAACACTGAAGCTTTCTTT
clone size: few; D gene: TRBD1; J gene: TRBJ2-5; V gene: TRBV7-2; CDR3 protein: CASSLAPGQGEETQYF; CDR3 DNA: TGTGCCAGCAGCTTAGCGCCGGGACAGGGTGAAGAGACCCAGTACTTC
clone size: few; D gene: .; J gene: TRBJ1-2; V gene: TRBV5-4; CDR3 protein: CASSRDPGSGYGYTF; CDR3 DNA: TGTGCCAGCAGCCGAGACCCGGGGTCGGGCTATGGCTACACCTTC
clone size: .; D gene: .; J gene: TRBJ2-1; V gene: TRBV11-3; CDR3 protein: CASSLAPSSGGYNEQFF; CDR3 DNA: TGTGCCAGCAGCTTAGCACCTTCCAGCGGAGGATACAATGAGCAGTTCTTC
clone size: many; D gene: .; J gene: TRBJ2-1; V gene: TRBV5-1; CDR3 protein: CASSSTGDSYNEQFF; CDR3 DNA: TGCGCCAGCAGCTCTACAGGAGACTCCTACAATGAGCAGTTCTTC
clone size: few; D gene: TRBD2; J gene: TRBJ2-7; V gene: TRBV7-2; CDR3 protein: CASSRLAGVSEQYF; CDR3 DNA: TGTGCCAGCAGCCGACTAGCGGGAGTGTCCGAGCAGTACTTC
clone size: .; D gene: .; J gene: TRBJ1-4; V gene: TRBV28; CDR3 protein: CASSLVRELFF; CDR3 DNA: TGTGCCAGCAGTTTGGTGAGGGAACTGTTTTTT
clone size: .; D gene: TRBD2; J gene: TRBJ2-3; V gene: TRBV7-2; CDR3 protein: CASSSRTSGFTDTQYF; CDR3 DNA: TGTGCCAGCAGCTCCCGGACTAGCGGATTCACAGATACGCAGTATTTT
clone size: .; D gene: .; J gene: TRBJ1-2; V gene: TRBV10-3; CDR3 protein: CAIKSAEHNYGYTF; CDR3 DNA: TGTGCCATCAAGTCCGCAGAACATAACTATGGCTACACCTTC
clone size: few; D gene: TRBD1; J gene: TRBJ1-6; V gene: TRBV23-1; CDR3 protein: CASSQTGGYNSPLHF; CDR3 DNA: TGCGCCAGCAGTCAAACAGGGGGGTATAATTCACCCCTCCACTTT
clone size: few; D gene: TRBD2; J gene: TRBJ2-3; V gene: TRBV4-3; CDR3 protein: CASSQEGLAGGDTQYF; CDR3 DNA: TGCGCCAGCAGCCAAGAGGGGCTAGCGGGAGGAGATACGCAGTATTTT
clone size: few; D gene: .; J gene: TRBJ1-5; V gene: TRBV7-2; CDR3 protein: CASSPRRGDQPQHF; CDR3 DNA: TGTGCCAGCAGCCCGCGGCGGGGGGATCAGCCCCAGCATTTT
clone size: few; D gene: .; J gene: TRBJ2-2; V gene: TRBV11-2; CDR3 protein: CASSEITGTNTGELFF; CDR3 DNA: TGTGCCAGCAGCGAAATTACAGGAACGAACACCGGGGAGCTGTTTTTT
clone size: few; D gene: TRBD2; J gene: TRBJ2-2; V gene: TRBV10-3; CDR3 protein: CATSGTSGVNTGELFF; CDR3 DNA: TGTGCCACCTCCGGGACTAGCGGAGTGAACACCGGGGAGCTGTTTTTT
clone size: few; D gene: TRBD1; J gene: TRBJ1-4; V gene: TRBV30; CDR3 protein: CAWQGAQHEKLFF; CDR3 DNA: TGTGCCTGGCAGGGGGCGCAACATGAAAAACTGTTTTTT
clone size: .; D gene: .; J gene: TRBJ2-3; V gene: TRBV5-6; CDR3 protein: CASSLPGDHGDTQYF; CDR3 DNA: TGTGCCAGCAGCTTGCCGGGAGACCACGGGGATACGCAGTATTTT
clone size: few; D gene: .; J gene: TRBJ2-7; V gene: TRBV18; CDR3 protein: CASSLQTSYEQYF; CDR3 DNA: TGTGCCAGCTCGCTCCAGACATCCTACGAGCAGTACTTC
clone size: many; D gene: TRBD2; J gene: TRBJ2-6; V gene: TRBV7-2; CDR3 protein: CASSLGPGGSGANVLTF; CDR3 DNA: TGTGCCAGCAGCTTAGGACCGGGGGGGTCTGGGGCCAACGTCCTGACTTTC
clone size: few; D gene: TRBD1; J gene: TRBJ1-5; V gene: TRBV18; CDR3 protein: CASSPTTGRNQPQHF; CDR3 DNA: TGTGCCAGCTCACCAACGACAGGGCGAAATCAGCCCCAGCATTTT
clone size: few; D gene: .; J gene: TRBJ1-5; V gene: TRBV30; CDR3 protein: CAWSTRQNSNQPQHF; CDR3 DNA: TGTGCCTGGAGTACAAGACAGAATAGCAATCAGCCCCAGCATTTT
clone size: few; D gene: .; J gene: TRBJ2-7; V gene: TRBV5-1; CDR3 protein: CASSPLTYGSYEQYF; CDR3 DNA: TGCGCCAGCAGCCCATTGACATATGGCTCCTACGAGCAGTACTTC
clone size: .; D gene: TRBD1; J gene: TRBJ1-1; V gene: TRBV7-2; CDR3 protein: CASSPGQGTREAFF; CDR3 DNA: TGTGCCAGCAGCCCGGGACAGGGCACCCGTGAAGCTTTCTTT
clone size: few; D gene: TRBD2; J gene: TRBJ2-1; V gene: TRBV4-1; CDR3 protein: CASSQGWGLVGYEQFF; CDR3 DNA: TGCGCCAGCAGCCAAGGCTGGGGACTAGTCGGGTATGAGCAGTTCTTC
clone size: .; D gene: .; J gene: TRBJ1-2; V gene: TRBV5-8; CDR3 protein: CASSLVPAWRGYTF; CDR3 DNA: TGTGCCAGCAGCTTGGTCCCTGCCTGGAGGGGCTACACCTTC
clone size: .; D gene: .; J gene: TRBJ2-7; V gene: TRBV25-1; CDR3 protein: CASRRVNEYEQYF; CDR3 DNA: TGTGCCAGCCGCAGGGTTAACGAGTACGAGCAGTACTTC
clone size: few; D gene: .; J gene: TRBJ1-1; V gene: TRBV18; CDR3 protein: CASSPSPDTEAFF; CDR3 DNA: TGTGCCAGCTCACCATCCCCGGACACTGAAGCTTTCTTT
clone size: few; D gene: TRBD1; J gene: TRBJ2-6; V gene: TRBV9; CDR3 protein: CASSVGTGGGSGANVLTF; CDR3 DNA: TGTGCCAGCAGCGTAGGGACAGGGGGCGGGTCTGGGGCCAACGTCCTGACTTTC
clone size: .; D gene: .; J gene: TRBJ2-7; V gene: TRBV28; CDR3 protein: CASSLRAYEQYF; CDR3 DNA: TGTGCCAGCAGCCTGAGAGCTTACGAGCAGTACTTC
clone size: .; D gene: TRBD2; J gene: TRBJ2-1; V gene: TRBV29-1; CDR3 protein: CSVGGTSGRAYNEQFF; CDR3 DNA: TGCAGCGTTGGGGGAACTAGCGGGAGGGCCTACAATGAGCAGTTCTTC
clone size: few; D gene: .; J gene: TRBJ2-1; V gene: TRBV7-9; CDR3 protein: CASSSNNEQFF; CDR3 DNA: TGTGCCAGCAGCTCAAACAATGAGCAGTTCTTC
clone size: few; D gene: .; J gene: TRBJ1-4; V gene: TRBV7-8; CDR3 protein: CASSLDSFGEKLFF; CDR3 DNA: TGTGCCAGCAGCTTGGATAGCTTCGGCGAAAAACTGTTTTTT
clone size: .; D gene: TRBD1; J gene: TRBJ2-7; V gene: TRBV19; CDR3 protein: CASSPGQGDEQYF; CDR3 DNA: TGTGCCAGTAGTCCCGGACAGGGCGACGAGCAGTACTTC
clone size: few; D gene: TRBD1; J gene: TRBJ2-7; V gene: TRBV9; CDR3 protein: CASSDTGVSYEQYF; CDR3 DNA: TGTGCCAGCAGCGATACAGGGGTGTCCTACGAGCAGTACTTC
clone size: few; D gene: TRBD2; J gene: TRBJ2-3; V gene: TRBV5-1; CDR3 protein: CASSLGTSESTDTQYF; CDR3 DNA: TGCGCCAGCAGCCTCGGGACTAGCGAAAGCACAGATACGCAGTATTTT
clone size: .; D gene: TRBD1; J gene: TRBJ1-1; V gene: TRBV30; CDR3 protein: CAWSPGTVNTEAFF; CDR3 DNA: TGTGCCTGGAGTCCAGGGACAGTGAACACTGAAGCTTTCTTT
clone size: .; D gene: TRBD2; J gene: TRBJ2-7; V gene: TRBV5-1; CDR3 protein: CASSSGGYEQYF; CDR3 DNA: TGCGCCAGCAGCTCGGGGGGCTACGAGCAGTACTTC